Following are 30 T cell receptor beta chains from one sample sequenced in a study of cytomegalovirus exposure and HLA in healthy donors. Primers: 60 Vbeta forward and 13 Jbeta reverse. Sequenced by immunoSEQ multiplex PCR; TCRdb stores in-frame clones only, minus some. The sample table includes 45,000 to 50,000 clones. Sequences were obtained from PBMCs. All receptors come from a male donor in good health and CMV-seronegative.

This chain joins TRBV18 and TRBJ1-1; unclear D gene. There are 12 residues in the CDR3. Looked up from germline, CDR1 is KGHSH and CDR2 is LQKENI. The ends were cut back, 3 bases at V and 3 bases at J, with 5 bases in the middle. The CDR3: CASSPSHTEAFF. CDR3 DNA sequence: TGTGCCAGCTCACCCTCCCACACTGAAGCTTTCTTT.

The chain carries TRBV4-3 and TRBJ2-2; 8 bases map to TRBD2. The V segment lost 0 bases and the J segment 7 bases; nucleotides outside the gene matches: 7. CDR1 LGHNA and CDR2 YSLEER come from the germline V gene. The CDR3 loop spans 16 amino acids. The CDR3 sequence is CASSQESGGHGGELFF. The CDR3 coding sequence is TGCGCCAGCAGCCAAGAGTCGGGGGGGCACGGCGGGGAGCTGTTTTTT.

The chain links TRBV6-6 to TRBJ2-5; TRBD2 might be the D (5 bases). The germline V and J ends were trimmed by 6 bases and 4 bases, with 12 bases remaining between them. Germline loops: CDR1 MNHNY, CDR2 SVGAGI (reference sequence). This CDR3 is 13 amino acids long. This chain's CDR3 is CASRGLALETQYF. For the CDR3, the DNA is TGTGCCAGCAGAGGGCTAGCTTTAGAGACCCAGTACTTC.

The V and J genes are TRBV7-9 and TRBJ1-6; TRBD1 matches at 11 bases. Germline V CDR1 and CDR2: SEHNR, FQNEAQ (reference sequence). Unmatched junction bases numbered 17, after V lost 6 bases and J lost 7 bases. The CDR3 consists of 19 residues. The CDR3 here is CASRPVTHGTGGLNSPLHF. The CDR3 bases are TGTGCCAGCAGACCCGTAACCCACGGGACAGGGGGACTAAATTCACCCCTCCACTTT.

The CDR3 here is CASSLNSGMGETQYF. DNA for the CDR3: TGTGCCAGCAGCTTAAACTCAGGGATGGGGGAGACCCAGTACTTC. The chain couples TRBV11-2 to TRBJ2-5; a weak D match, TRBD1 (5 bases). Germline CDR1 reads SGHAT; CDR2 reads FQNNGV. V shed 2 bases and J shed 5 bases, with 15 bases lying between them. This CDR3 is 15 amino acids long.

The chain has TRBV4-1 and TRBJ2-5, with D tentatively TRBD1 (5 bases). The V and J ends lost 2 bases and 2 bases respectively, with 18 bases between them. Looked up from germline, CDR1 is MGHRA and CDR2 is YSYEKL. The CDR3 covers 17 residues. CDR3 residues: CASSQKQGNTKQETQYF. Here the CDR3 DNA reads TGCGCCAGCAGCCAAAAGCAGGGAAACACGAAGCAAGAGACCCAGTACTTC.

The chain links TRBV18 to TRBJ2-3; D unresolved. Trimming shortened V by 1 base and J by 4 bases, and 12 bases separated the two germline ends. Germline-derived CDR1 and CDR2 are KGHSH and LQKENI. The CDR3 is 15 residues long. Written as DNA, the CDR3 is TGTGCCAGCTCACCACTAGCCTCCGTAGCAGATACGCAGTATTTT. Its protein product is CASSPLASVADTQYF.

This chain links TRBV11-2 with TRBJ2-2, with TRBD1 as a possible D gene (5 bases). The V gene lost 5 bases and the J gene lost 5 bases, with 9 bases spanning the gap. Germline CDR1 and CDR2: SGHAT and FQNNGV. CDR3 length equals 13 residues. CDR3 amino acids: CASSTPGTGELFF. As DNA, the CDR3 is TGTGCCAGCAGCACCCCAGGGACCGGGGAGCTGTTTTTT.

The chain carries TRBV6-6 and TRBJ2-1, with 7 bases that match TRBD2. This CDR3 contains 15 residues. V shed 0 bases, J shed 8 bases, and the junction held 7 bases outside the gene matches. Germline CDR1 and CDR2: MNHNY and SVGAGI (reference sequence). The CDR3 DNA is TGTGCCAGCAGTTACTCCCACACTAGCGCCGATGAGCAGTTCTTC. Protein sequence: CASSYSHTSADEQFF.

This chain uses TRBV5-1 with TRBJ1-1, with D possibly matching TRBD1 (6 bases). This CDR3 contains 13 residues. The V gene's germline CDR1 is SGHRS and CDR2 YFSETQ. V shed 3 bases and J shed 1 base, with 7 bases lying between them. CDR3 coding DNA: TGCGCCAGCAGCTGGGACACGAACACTGAAGCTTTCTTT. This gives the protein CASSWDTNTEAFF.

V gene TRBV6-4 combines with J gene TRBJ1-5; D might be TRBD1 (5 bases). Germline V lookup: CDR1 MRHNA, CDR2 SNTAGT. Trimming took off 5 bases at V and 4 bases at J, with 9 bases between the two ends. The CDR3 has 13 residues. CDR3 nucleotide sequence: TGTGCCAGCAGTTCGGACACTAATCAGCCCCAGCATTTT. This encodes CASSSDTNQPQHF.

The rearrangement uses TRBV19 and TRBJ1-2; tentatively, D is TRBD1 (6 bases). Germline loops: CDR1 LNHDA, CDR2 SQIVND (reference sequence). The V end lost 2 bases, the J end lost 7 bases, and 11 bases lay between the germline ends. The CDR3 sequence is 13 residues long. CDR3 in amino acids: CASSILTGGGYTF. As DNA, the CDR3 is TGTGCCAGTAGTATATTGACAGGTGGTGGCTACACCTTC.

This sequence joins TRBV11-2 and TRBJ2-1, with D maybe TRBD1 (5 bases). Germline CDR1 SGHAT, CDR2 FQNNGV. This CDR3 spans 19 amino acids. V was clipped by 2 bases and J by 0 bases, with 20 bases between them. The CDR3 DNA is TGTGCCAGCAGCTTATGGGCAGGGTCACACCAATCCTCCTACAATGAGCAGTTCTTC. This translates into CASSLWAGSHQSSYNEQFF.

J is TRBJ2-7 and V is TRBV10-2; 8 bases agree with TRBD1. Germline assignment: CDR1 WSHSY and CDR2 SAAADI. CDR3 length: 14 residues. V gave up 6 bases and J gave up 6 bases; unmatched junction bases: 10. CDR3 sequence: CASRETGVRGEQYF. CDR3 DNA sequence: TGCGCCAGCAGGGAGACAGGGGTGCGAGGCGAGCAGTACTTC.

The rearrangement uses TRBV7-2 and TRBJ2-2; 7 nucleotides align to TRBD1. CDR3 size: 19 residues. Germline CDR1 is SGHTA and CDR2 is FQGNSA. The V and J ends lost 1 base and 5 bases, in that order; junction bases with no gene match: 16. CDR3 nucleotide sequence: TGTGCCAGCAGCTTAGGGTATTTGAGGGGGCTGGTTAGGACCGGGGAGCTGTTTTTT. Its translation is CASSLGYLRGLVRTGELFF.

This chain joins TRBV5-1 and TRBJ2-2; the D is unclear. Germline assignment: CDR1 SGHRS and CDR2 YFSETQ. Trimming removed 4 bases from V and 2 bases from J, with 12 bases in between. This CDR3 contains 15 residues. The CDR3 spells CASSDNPGNTGELFF. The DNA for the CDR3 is TGCGCCAGCAGCGATAACCCGGGTAACACCGGGGAGCTGTTTTTT.

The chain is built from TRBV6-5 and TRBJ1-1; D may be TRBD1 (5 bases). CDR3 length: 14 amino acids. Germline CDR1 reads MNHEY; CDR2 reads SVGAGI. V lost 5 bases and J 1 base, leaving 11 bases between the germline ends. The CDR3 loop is CASSKPGGNTEAFF. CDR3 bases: TGTGCCAGCAGTAAGCCGGGGGGGAACACTGAAGCTTTCTTT.

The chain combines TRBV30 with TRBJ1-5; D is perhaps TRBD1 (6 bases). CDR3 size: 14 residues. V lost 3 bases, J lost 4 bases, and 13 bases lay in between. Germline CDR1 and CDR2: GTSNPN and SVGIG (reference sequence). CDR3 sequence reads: CAWRAGGANQPQHF. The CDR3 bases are TGTGCCTGGAGGGCCGGGGGGGCGAATCAGCCCCAGCATTTT.

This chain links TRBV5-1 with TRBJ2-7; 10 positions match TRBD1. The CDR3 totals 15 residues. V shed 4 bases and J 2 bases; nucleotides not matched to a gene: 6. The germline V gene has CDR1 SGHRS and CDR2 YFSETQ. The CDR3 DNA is TGCGCCAGCAGCCCTAGACAGGGGGCTCCCTACGAGCAGTACTTC. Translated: CASSPRQGAPYEQYF.

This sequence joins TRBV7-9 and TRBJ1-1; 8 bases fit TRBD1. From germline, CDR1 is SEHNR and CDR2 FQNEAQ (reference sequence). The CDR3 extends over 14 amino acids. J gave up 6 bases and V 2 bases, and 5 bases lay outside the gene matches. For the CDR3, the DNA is TGTGCCAGCAGCTTACCTACCAGGGGGCCTGAAGCTTTCTTT. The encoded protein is CASSLPTRGPEAFF.

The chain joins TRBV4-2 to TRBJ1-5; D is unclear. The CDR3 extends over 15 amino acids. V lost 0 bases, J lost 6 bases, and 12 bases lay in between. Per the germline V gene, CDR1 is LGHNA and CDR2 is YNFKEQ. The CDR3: CASSQEGGEVQPQHF. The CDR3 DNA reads TGTGCCAGCAGCCAAGAAGGCGGGGAGGTTCAGCCCCAGCATTTT.

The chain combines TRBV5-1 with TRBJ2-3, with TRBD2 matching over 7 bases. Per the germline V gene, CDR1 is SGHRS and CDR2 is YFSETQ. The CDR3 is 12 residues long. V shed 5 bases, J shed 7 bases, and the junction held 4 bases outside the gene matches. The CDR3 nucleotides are TGCGCCAGCAGTCAACTAGCGAATACGCAGTATTTT. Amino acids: CASSQLANTQYF.

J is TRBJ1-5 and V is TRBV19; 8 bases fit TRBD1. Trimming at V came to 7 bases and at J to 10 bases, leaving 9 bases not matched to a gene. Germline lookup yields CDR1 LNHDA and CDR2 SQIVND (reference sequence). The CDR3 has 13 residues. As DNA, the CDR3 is TGTGCCAGTAACCATCAGGACAGGGAACCCCAGCATTTT. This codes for CASNHQDREPQHF.

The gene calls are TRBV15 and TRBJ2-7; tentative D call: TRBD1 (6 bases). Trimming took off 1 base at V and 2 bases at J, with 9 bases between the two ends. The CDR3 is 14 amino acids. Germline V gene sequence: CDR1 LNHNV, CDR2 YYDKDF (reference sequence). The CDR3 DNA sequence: TGTGCCACCAGCAGAGGGACAGCCCCCTACGAGCAGTACTTC. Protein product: CATSRGTAPYEQYF.

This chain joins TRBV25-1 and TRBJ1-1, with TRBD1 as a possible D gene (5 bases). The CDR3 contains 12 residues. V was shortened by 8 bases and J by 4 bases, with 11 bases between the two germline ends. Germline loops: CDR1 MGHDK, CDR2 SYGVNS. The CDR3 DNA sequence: TGTGCCAGCGATTCCGGGGGCACTGAAGCTTTCTTT. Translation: CASDSGGTEAFF. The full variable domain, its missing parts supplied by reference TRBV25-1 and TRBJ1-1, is EADIYQTPRYLVIGTGKKITLECSQTMGHDKMYWYQQDPGMELHLIHYSYGVNSTEKGDLSSESTVSRIRTEHFPLTLESARPSHTSQYLCASDSGGTEAFFGQGTRLTVV.

The CDR3 DNA sequence: TGTGCCAGTAGTCCGGGGACAGGGTTTCAGCCCCAGCATTTT. Its translation is CASSPGTGFQPQHF. The V gene is TRBV19, the J gene TRBJ1-5; 9 bases map to TRBD1. The CDR3 spans 14 residues. The V and J ends lost 5 bases and 6 bases, in that order; junction bases with no gene match: 5. The germline V gene encodes CDR1 LNHDA and CDR2 SQIVND (reference sequence).

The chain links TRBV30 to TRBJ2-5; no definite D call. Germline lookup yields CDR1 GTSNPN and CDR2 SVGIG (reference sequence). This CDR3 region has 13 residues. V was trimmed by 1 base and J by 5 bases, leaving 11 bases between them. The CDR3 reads CAWSGARYETQYF. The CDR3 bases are TGTGCCTGGAGTGGGGCCAGGTACGAGACCCAGTACTTC. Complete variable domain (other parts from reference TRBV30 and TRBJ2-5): SQTIHQWPATLVQPVGSPLSLECTVEGTSNPNLYWYRQAAGRGLQLLFYSVGIGQISSEVPQNLSASRPQDRQFILSSKKLLLSDSGFYLCAWSGARYETQYFGPGTRLLVL.

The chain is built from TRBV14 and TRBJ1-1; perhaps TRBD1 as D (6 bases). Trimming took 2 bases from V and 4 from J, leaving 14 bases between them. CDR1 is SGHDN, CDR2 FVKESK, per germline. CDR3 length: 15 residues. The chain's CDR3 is CASSQPGVGGTEAFF. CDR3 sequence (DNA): TGTGCCAGCAGCCAACCAGGGGTCGGTGGCACTGAAGCTTTCTTT.

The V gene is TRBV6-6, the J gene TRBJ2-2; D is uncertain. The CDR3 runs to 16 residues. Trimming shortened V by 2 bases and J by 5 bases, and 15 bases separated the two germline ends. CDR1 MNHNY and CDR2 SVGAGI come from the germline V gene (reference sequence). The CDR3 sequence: CASSYISGIGTGELFF. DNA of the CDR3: TGTGCCAGCAGTTACATCTCGGGTATCGGAACCGGGGAGCTGTTTTTT.

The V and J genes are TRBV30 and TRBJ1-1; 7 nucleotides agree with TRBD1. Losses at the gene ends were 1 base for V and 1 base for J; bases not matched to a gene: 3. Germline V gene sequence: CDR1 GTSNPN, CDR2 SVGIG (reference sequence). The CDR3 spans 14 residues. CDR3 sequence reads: CAWSGRGWNTEAFF. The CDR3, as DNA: TGTGCCTGGAGTGGCAGGGGGTGGAACACTGAAGCTTTCTTT.